Following are 19 T cell receptor beta chains from one sample sequenced in a study of blood T cell repertoires in COVID-19. Generated by immunoSEQ multiplex PCR, the TCRdb table keeps only in-frame clones and is missing some. Of roughly 220,000 clones listed, 84% are singletons. The source material was peripheral blood. The receptors derive from a man aged 30-40 years with active or convalescent COVID-19.

This clone has a handful of counts. The CDR3 is CASSQASQNTGELFF. As DNA, the CDR3 is TGCGCCAGCAGCCAGGCTTCACAGAACACCGGGGAGCTGTTTTTT. The chain has TRBV4-3 and TRBJ2-2; no reliable D call. This CDR3 contains 15 residues. Trimming took 3 bases from V and 1 from J, leaving 9 bases between them. The germline CDR1 and CDR2 sequences are LGHNA and YSLEER.

The chain is built from TRBV7-2 and TRBJ1-1, with D perhaps TRBD1 (6 bases). V shed 5 bases and J shed 4 bases, with 14 bases lying between them. Germline V lookup: CDR1 SGHTA, CDR2 FQGNSA. The CDR3 is made up of 14 amino acids. The CDR3 here is CASSLDGGGTEAFF. The DNA for the CDR3 is TGTGCCAGCAGCCTAGATGGGGGCGGCACTGAAGCTTTCTTT.

The V and J genes are TRBV2 and TRBJ1-2, with a possible D match to TRBD1 (5 bases). CDR3 size: 15 residues. Trimming stripped 6 bases from V and 8 bases from J, with 22 bases between. Looked up from germline, CDR1 is SNHLY and CDR2 is FYNNEI. The CDR3: CASRETVARGMGYTF. DNA of the CDR3: TGTGCCAGCAGGGAGACAGTGGCCCGCGGGATGGGCTACACCTTC. The full variable domain, completed using reference TRBV2 and TRBJ1-2, is EPEVTQTPSHQVTQMGQEVILRCVPISNHLYFYWYRQILGQKVEFLVSFYNNEISEKSEIFDDQFSVERPDGSNFTLKIRSTKLEDSAMYFCASRETVARGMGYTFGSGTRLTVV.

The chain has TRBV4-1 and TRBJ1-3; a weak D match, TRBD1 (6 bases). This CDR3 has 15 residues. Germline V gives CDR1 MGHRA, CDR2 YSYEKL. V lost 3 bases, J lost 0 bases, and 9 bases lay in between. CDR3 loop: CASSQNRASGNTIYF. The DNA for the CDR3 is TGCGCCAGCAGCCAGAACAGGGCCTCTGGAAACACCATATATTTT.

The chain is built from TRBV27 and TRBJ2-3, with a possible D match to TRBD2 (6 bases). The germline V gene has CDR1 MNHEY and CDR2 SMNVEV (reference sequence). Trimming left V 8 bases short and J 2 bases short, with 29 bases between. The CDR3 extends over 19 amino acids. The chain's CDR3 is CASYPQERVGGANTDTQYF. Here the CDR3 DNA reads TGTGCCAGCTATCCCCAAGAGCGGGTGGGTGGCGCTAACACAGATACGCAGTATTTT.

The chain employs TRBV4-1 and TRBJ1-1, with 9 bases aligning to TRBD1. Germline assignment: CDR1 MGHRA and CDR2 YSYEKL. The ends lost 1 base at V and 1 base at J; junction bases unmatched: 4. The CDR3 totals 16 residues. The CDR3 is CASSQGTGEPNTEAFF. The CDR3 bases are TGCGCCAGCAGCCAAGGGACAGGGGAACCGAACACTGAAGCTTTCTTT.

This chain joins TRBV11-2 and TRBJ2-3, with TRBD2 matching 10 bases. CDR3 length: 16 residues. V dropped 6 bases and J dropped 2; count of bases not matched to a gene: 8. The V gene's germline CDR1 is SGHAT and CDR2 FQNNGV. This CDR3 is CASRTDSGGFTDTQYF. CDR3 DNA: TGTGCCAGCAGGACCGATAGCGGGGGGTTCACAGATACGCAGTATTTT.

This chain joins TRBV10-3 and TRBJ2-5; perhaps TRBD1 as D (6 bases). The V gene lost 5 bases and the J gene lost 8 bases, with 9 bases spanning the gap. Germline lookup yields CDR1 ENHRY and CDR2 SYGVKD. There are 11 residues in the CDR3. This CDR3 reads CAISLQGTQYF. The CDR3 DNA reads as TGTGCCATCAGTCTACAGGGAACCCAGTACTTC.

The table lists this clone with a few counts. The CDR3 protein is CASSPDRSGAFF. CDR3 nucleotide sequence: TGTGCCAGCAGCCCCGACAGGTCGGGAGCTTTCTTT. This chain links TRBV28 with TRBJ1-1, with D possibly TRBD1 on 6 matching bases. The CDR3 contains 12 residues. Germline loops: CDR1 MDHEN, CDR2 SYDVKM. V was pared by 6 bases and J by 10 bases, with 15 bases between.

The chain recombines TRBV5-1 with TRBJ1-3; no definite D call. The germline gives CDR1 SGHRS, CDR2 YFSETQ. V gave up 3 bases and J gave up 2 bases, with 9 bases separating them. The CDR3 extends over 14 amino acids. CDR3 sequence (DNA): TGCGCCAGCAGCTCCCTGGGCCCTGGAAACACCATATATTTT. This translates into CASSSLGPGNTIYF.

The chain joins TRBV24-1 to TRBJ1-2; TRBD1 agrees at 7 bases. With V trimmed by 2 bases and J by 1 base, 6 bases remained unmatched. CDR3 size: 16 residues. Germline V lookup: CDR1 KGHDR, CDR2 SFDVKD. The CDR3: CATSDSRGPYNYGYTF. The CDR3, as DNA: TGTGCCACCAGTGATTCGAGGGGGCCCTATAACTATGGCTACACCTTC.

This clone came up once. This sequence joins TRBV12-3 or TRBV12-4 and TRBJ1-2; possibly TRBD1 for D (6 bases). The CDR3 loop spans 13 amino acids. V lost 6 bases, J lost 4 bases, and 12 bases lay in between. CDR3 sequence (DNA): TGTGCCAGCAGCCTACAGGGAGTCTATGGCTACACCTTC. As protein: CASSLQGVYGYTF.

This chain connects TRBV6-5 to TRBJ1-4; TRBD1 matches at 10 bases. With V trimmed by 7 bases and J by 8 bases, 7 bases remained unmatched. There are 14 residues in the CDR3. Germline V gene sequence: CDR1 MNHEY, CDR2 SVGAGI. DNA of the CDR3: TGTGCCAGCACCACGACAGGGGGCGCAGAAAAACTGTTTTTT. Translating gives CASTTTGGAEKLFF.

This clone was seen just once. The chain links TRBV5-4 to TRBJ2-7; a possible D gene is TRBD2 (6 bases). This CDR3 has 14 residues. V lost 0 bases, J lost 8 bases, and 15 bases lay in between. The V gene's germline CDR1 is SGHNT and CDR2 YYREEE (reference sequence). CDR3 in amino acids: CASSLAGGVAKQYF. DNA for the CDR3: TGTGCCAGCAGCTTGGCCGGGGGAGTGGCAAAGCAGTACTTC.

The chain recombines TRBV4-2 with TRBJ2-1; D call uncertain. The CDR3 length is 13 residues. Trimming removed 3 bases from V and 10 bases from J, with 13 bases in between. Germline assignment: CDR1 LGHNA and CDR2 YNFKEQ. The CDR3 sequence: CASSQITTREQFF. CDR3 DNA sequence: TGTGCCAGCAGCCAGATTACTACCCGCGAGCAGTTCTTC.

The chain carries TRBV10-1 and TRBJ1-5; 7 bases are a match to TRBD1. This CDR3 has 19 residues. Germline V gives CDR1 WNHNN, CDR2 SYGVQD (reference sequence). V gave up 6 bases and J gave up 6 bases; unmatched junction bases: 23. The CDR3 DNA is TGCGCCAGCAGGCCATGGATTGGCAGGGGGTGGGGTAGTGGTCAGCCCCAGCATTTT. This sequence encodes CASRPWIGRGWGSGQPQHF.

Of note for this clone: One junction end does not reproduce the germline sequence, and a read error may be involved. This rearrangement joins TRBV7-7 to TRBJ1-2; 8 bases map to TRBD1. Germline CDR1 and CDR2: SSHAT and FNYEAQ (reference sequence). The CDR3 runs to 13 residues. In DNA form, the CDR3 reads TGTGCTAGCAGCCCCTTCAGGGGGCGAGGCTACACCTTC. Translated, it gives CASSPFRGRGYTF.

The V and J genes are TRBV2 and TRBJ1-5; D gene uncertain. This CDR3 contains 14 residues. The germline CDR1 and CDR2 sequences are SNHLY and FYNNEI. Trimming took off 8 bases at V and 4 bases at J, with 15 bases between the two ends. The CDR3 DNA follows: TGTGCCAGCGGCCAGGACGGGATGAATCAGCCCCAGCATTTT. It is translated as CASGQDGMNQPQHF.

The chain combines TRBV11-3 with TRBJ2-7; the match to TRBD2 covers 9 bases. V lost 7 bases and J lost 5; bases outside the gene matches: 9. The CDR3 length is 14 residues. The V gene's germline CDR1 is SGHNT and CDR2 YENEEA. The CDR3 DNA is TGTGCCAGCAACCCGAGCGGGAGGCCCCACGAGCAGTACTTC. This gives the protein CASNPSGRPHEQYF. Looking up the rest from reference TRBV11-3 and TRBJ2-7 gives the full variable domain: EAGVVQSPRYKIIEKKQPVAFWCNPISGHNTLYWYLQNLGQGPELLIRYENEEAVDDSQLPKDRFSAERLKGVDSTLKIQPAELGDSAVYLCASNPSGRPHEQYFGPGTRLTVT.